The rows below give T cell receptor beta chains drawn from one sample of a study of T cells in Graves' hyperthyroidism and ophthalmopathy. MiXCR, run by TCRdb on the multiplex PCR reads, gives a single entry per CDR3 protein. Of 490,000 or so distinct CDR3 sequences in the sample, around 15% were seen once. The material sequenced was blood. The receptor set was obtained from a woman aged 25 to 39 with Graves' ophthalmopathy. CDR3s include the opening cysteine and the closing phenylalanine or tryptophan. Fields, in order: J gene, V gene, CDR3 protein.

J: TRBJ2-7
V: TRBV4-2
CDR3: CASSQGVADESYEQYF

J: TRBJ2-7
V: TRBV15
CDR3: CATSREAAGGEQYF

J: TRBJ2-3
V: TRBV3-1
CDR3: CASSQGDYPRTDTQYF

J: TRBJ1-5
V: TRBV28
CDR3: CASSPTTGNSNQPQHF

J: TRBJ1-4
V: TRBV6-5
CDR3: CASSYDLHATNEKLFF

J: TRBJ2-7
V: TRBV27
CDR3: CASSTRSKLYEQYF

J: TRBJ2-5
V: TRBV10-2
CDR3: CASSESGTETQYF

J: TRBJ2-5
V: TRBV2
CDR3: CASSEERDGAVRTQYF

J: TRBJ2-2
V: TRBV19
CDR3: CASHRGAVNTGELFF

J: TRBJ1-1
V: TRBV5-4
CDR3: CASSHGGQMDTEAFF

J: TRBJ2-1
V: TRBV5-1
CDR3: CASRPPPGVGNNEQFF

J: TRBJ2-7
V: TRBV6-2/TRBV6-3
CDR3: CASSYEGVQSYEQYF

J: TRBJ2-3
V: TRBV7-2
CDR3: CASSLDPDAQYF

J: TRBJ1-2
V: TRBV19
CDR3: CASTMGGLDYGYTF

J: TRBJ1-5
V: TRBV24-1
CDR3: CATSDTSGHQPQHF

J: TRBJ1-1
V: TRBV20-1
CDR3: CSAPRGTLNTEAFF

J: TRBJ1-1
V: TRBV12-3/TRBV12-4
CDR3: CASSFYGGQEAFF

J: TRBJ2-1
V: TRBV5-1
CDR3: CASSFSGSSYNEQFF

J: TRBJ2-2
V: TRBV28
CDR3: CASSFWRRNTGELFF

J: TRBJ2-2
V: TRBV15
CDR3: CATSRAGQGRTGELFF

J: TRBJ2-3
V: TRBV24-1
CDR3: CATSDTRTGWDQYF

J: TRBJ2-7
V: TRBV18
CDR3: CASSPPGGSREQYF

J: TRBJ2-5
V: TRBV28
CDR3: CASRSSGTGGRETQYF

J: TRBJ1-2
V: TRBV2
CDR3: CASSKTQGTSYGYTF

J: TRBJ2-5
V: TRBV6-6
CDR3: CASSYLSSLAGFVETQYF

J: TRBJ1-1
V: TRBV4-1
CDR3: CASAREGNTEAFF

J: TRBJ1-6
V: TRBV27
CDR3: CASKRTGPNSPLHF

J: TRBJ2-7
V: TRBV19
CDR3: CASSINPTGDEQYF

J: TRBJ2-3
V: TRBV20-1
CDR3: CSARPPFTDTQYF

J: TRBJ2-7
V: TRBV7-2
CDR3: CASSFDYSYEQYF

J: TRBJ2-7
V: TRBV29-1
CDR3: CSVVLNLVEQYF

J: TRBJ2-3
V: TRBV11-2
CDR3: CASSSSGASTDTQYF

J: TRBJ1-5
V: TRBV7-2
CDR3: CASGRRGISNQPQHF

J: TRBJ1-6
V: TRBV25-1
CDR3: CASSEPTGPNSPLHF

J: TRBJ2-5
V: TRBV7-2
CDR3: CASSLYNGETQYF

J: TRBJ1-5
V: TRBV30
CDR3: CAWQRDSHQPQHF

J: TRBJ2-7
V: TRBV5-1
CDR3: CASSLDVGIGYEQYF

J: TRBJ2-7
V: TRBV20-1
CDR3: CSAREDTLSYEQYF

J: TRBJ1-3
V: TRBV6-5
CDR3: CASSNMLSGNTIYF

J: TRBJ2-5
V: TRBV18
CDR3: CASSPTGQWETQYF

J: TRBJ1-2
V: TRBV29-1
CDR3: CSVVRGDYGYTF

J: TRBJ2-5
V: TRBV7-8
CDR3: CASSPRDRGQETQYF

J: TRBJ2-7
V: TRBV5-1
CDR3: CASSLRGGYEQYF

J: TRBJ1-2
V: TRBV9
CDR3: CASSGAGAGGYTF

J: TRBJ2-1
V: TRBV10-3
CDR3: CAISSGKEQFF

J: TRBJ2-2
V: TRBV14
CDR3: CASSQGSWAGELFF

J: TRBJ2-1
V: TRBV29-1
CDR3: CSVDRFSGSYNEQFF

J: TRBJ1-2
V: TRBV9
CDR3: CASSVTENYGYTF

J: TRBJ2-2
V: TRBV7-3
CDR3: CASSLMLAGAGGELFF

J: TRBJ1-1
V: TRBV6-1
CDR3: CASSRVNTEAFF

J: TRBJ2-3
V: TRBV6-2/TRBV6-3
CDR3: CASSYSILAGITDTQYF

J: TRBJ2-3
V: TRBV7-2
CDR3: CASSSLLGGTDTQYF

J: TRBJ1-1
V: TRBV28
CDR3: CASSPRIATEAFF

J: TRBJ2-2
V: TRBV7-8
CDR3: CASSLRPGLATTGELFF

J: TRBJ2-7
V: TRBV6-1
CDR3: CASSLVLGYEQYF